These T cell receptor beta chains were read from a single sample in a study of blood T cell repertoires in COVID-19. Only in-frame clones appear in the TCRdb table, and some are missing; sequencing was by immunoSEQ multiplex PCR. The table has under 150,000 clones, 79% seen once; the top ten hold roughly 4%. Sequencing used peripheral blood. The receptor source for this set is a woman older than 75 with acute or convalescent COVID-19. Both conserved end residues are part of each CDR3. Fields, in order: V gene, clone size, D gene, J gene, CDR3 DNA, CDR3 protein. A D gene is named only where the DNA matches it firmly. The size of a clone is reported for some rows only, either as once, few or many, or as a class for expanded clones.

V: TRBV29-1; size: .; D: TRBD1; J: TRBJ1-1; DNA: TGCAGCGTGAGGGACAGGGGTTCAAACACTGAAGCTTTCTTT; CDR3: CSVRDRGSNTEAFF
V: TRBV18; size: .; D: TRBD1; J: TRBJ2-7; DNA: TGTGCCAGCTCATCGGGACAGGGGGCGGACGAGCAGTACTTC; CDR3: CASSSGQGADEQYF
V: TRBV18; size: .; D: .; J: TRBJ1-1; DNA: TGTGCCAGCTCAGTCCGGGGGGACACTGAAGCTTTCTTT; CDR3: CASSVRGDTEAFF
V: TRBV7-8; size: .; D: .; J: TRBJ1-4; DNA: TGTGCCAGCAGCCTTTTGGGGCCTAATGAAAAACTGTTTTTT; CDR3: CASSLLGPNEKLFF
V: TRBV5-5; size: few; D: .; J: TRBJ1-6; DNA: TGTGCCAGCAGCTCGATACAGGGCCAAAGCTCCTATAATTCACCCCTCCACTTT; CDR3: CASSSIQGQSSYNSPLHF
V: TRBV7-2; size: .; D: .; J: TRBJ1-5; DNA: TGTGCCAGCAGCTTAATGGTCGGACAGAATCAGCCCCAGCATTTT; CDR3: CASSLMVGQNQPQHF
V: TRBV12-5; size: .; D: TRBD1; J: TRBJ1-4; DNA: TGTGCTAGTGGTTTCACACTACGGGACAGCTCTAATGAAAAACTGTTTTTT; CDR3: CASGFTLRDSSNEKLFF
V: TRBV28; size: .; D: TRBD2; J: TRBJ2-1; DNA: TGTGCCAGCACGACTAGCGGGAGAGTCAATGAGCAGTTCTTC; CDR3: CASTTSGRVNEQFF
V: TRBV5-6; size: .; D: .; J: TRBJ1-1; DNA: TGTGCCAGCAGCGCAACAGGGAACGGTGAAGCTTTCTTT; CDR3: CASSATGNGEAFF
V: TRBV28; size: .; D: TRBD2; J: TRBJ2-7; DNA: TGTGCCAGCAGGACTAGCGGGAGGGCCTACGAGCAGTACTTC; CDR3: CASRTSGRAYEQYF
V: TRBV7-3; size: once; D: TRBD1; J: TRBJ2-2; DNA: TGTGCCAGCAGCGACAGGGGGGGCGGGGAGCTGTTTTTT; CDR3: CASSDRGGGELFF
V: TRBV19; size: .; D: TRBD1; J: TRBJ1-2; DNA: TGTGCCAGTACTATATCAACAGGGGGTCGCGGTGGCTACACCTTC; CDR3: CASTISTGGRGGYTF